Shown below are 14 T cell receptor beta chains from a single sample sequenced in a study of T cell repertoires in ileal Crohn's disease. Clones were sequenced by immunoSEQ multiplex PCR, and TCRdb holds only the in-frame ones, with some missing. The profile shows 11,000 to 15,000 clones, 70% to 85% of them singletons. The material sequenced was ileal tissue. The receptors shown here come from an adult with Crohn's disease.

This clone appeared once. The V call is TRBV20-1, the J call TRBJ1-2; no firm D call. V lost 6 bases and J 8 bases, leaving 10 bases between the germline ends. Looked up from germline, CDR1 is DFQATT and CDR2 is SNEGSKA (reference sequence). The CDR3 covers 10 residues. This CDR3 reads CSARNRGYTF. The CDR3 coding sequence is TGCAGTGCCAGAAATAGAGGCTACACCTTC.

Here the CDR3 reads CATGLAGVYEQYF. In nucleotides, the CDR3 is TGTGCCACTGGACTAGCGGGAGTTTACGAGCAGTACTTC. The rearrangement uses TRBV6-1 and TRBJ2-7; 13 bases align to TRBD2. This CDR3 contains 13 residues. V gave up 10 bases and J gave up 4 bases; unmatched junction bases: 4. Looked up from germline, CDR1 is MNHNS and CDR2 is SASEGT.

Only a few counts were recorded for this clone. Here the CDR3 DNA reads TGCAGTGCTGACATGGAACACGAGCAGTACTTC. This gives the protein CSADMEHEQYF. This chain joins TRBV20-1 and TRBJ2-7; D is ambiguous. The germline gives CDR1 DFQATT, CDR2 SNEGSKA (reference sequence). This CDR3 comprises 11 residues. The V gene lost 5 bases and the J gene lost 5 bases, with 10 bases spanning the gap.

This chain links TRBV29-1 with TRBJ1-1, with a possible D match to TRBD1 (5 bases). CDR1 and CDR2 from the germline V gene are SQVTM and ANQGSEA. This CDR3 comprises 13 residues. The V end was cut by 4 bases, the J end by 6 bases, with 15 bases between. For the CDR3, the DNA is TGCAGCGTTGGGGGCCCTCCGGGGGCTGAAGCTTTCTTT. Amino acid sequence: CSVGGPPGAEAFF.

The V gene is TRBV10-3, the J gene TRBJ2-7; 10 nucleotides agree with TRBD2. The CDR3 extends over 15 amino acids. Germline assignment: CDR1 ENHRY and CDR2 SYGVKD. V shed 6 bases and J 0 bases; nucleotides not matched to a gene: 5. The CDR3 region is CAISPGLAFSYEQYF. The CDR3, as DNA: TGTGCCATCAGCCCGGGACTAGCGTTCTCCTACGAGCAGTACTTC.

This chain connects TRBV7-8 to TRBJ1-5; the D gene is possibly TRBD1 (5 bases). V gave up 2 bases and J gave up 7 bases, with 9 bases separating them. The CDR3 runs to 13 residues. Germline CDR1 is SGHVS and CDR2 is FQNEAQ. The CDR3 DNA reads TGTGCCAGCAGCTTAACTCAGGGACAGCCCCAGCATTTT. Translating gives CASSLTQGQPQHF.

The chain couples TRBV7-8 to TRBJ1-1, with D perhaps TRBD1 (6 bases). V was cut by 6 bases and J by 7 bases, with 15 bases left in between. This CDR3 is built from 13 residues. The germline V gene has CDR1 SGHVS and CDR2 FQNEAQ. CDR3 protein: CASRIRTAGEAFF. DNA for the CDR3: TGTGCCAGCAGAATACGGACAGCCGGTGAAGCTTTCTTT. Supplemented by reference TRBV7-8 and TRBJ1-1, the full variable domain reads GAGVSQSPRYKVAKRGQDVALRCDPISGHVSLFWYQQALGQGPEFLTYFQNEAQLDKSGLPSDRFFAERPEGSVSTLKIQRTQQEDSAVYLCASRIRTAGEAFFGQGTRLTVV.

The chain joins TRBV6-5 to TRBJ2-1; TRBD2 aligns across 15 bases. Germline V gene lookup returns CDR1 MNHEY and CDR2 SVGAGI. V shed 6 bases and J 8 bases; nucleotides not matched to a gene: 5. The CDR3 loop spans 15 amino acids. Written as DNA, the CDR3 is TGTGCCAGCAGAGGACTAGCGGGAGGGCCAGATGAGCAGTTCTTC. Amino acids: CASRGLAGGPDEQFF.

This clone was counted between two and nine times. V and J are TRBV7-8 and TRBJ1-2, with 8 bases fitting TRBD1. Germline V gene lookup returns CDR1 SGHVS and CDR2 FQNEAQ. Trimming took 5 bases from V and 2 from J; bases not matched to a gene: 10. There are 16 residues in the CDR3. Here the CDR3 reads CASSLSSQGDNYGYTF. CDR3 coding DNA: TGTGCCAGCAGCCTCTCCTCACAGGGGGACAACTATGGCTACACCTTC.

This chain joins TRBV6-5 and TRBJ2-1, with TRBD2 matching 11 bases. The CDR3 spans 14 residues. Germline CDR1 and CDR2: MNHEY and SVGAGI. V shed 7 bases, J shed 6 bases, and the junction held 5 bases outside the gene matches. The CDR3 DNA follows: TGTGCCAGCAACAGACTAGCGGGGCCCAATGAGCAGTTCTTC. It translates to CASNRLAGPNEQFF.

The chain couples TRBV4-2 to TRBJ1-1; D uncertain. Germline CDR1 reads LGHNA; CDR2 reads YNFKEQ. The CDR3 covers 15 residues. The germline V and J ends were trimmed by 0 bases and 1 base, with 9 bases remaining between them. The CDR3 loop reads CASSQDGVGNTEAFF. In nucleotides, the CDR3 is TGTGCCAGCAGCCAAGACGGGGTAGGGAACACTGAAGCTTTCTTT.

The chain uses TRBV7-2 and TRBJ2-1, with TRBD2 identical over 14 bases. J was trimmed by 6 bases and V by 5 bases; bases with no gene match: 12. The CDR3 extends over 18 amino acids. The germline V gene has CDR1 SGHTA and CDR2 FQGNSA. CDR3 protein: CASSMATGLAGVGNEQFF. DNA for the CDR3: TGTGCCAGCAGCATGGCTACGGGACTAGCGGGAGTTGGCAATGAGCAGTTCTTC.

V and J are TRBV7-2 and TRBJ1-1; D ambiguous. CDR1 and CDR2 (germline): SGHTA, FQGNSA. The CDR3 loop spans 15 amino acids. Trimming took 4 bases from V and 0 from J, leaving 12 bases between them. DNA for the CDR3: TGTGCCAGCAGCTCGTCCTCCGGGATGAACACTGAAGCTTTCTTT. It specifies CASSSSSGMNTEAFF. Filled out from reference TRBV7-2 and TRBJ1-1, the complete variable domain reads GAGVSQSPSNKVTEKGKDVELRCDPISGHTALYWYRQSLGQGLEFLIYFQGNSAPDKSGLPSDRFSAERTGGSVSTLTIQRTQQEDSAVYLCASSSSSGMNTEAFFGQGTRLTVV.

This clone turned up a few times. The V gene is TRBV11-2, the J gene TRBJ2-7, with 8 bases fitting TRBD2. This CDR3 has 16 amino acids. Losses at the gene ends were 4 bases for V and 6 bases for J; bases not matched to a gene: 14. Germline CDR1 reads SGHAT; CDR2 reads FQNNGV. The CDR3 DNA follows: TGTGCCAGCAGCTCCCCCGCGCGAGCGGGAGTTGTCGAGCAGTACTTC. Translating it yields CASSSPARAGVVEQYF.